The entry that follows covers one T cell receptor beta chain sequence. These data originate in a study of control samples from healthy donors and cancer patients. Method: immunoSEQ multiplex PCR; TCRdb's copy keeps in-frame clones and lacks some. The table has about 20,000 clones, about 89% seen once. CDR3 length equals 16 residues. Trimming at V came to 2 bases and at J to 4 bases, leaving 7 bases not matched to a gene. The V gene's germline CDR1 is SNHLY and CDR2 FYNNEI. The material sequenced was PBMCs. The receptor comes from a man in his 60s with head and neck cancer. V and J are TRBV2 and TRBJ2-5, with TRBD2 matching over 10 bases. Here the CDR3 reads CASSEYLAGVRETQYF. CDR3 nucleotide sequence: TGTGCCAGCAGTGAATACCTAGCGGGGGTGAGAGAGACCCAGTACTTC.